The subject of this entry is one T cell receptor (beta chain). Its target is not known. This sample was taken from a study of shared clonotypes between healthy human individuals. General study findings and limits: Clonotype sharing among donors likely depends on sequencing depth.

Once extracted for a subset, genomic DNA was divided evenly among several immunoSEQ plates. Under the authors' procedure: In the immunoSEQ data, sequences were junction-only and lacked quality scores, so filtering differed. The protocol was immunoSEQ multiplex PCR, while the TCRdb copy is restricted to in-frame clones and leaves out a portion. The V and J calls and the clone size are those of that table, but D and trimming were determined from the DNA. The sample lists about 680,000 clones, about 90% occurring once. The germline CDR1 and CDR2 sequences are MGHRA and YSYEKL. There are 14 residues in the CDR3. Trimming removed 3 bases at V and 5 bases at J, with 14 bases between. CD45RO negativity and positive selection for CCR7 defined naive CD8 cells, a population that excluded terminally differentiated effector memory CD45RA+ cells.

The specimen sequenced was naive CD8+ T cells sorted from blood. The V call is TRBV4-1, the J call TRBJ2-7, with D maybe TRBD1 (6 bases). The sequence was collected from a man aged 30-40 years in good health. The CDR3 sequence: CASSQRPGVDEQYF. In DNA form, the CDR3 reads TGCGCCAGCAGCCAGAGGCCAGGGGTCGACGAGCAGTACTTC.